Listed here are 5 T cell receptor beta chains from one sample, sequenced in a study of cytomegalovirus exposure and HLA in healthy donors. Researchers ran the PCR with 60 Vbeta and 13 Jbeta primers. Produced via immunoSEQ multiplex PCR; TCRdb's table is partial and in-frame only. Among approximately 140,000 clones listed, more than 75% were seen once. The material sequenced was PBMCs. These receptors all come from a man aged 18 to 30 in good health and CMV-seronegative.

This clone was recorded a few times. This sequence joins TRBV2 and TRBJ2-3; the match to TRBD2 covers 7 bases. The J segment lost 2 bases and the V segment lost 5 bases, leaving 4 bases of the junction unmatched. The CDR3 is 14 amino acids. Germline-derived CDR1 and CDR2 are SNHLY and FYNNEI. In DNA, the CDR3 is TGTGCCAGCAGTTGGCGGGAGATCACAGATACGCAGTATTTT. Translating it yields CASSWREITDTQYF. The complete variable domain, with remaining parts taken from reference TRBV2 and TRBJ2-3, reads EPEVTQTPSHQVTQMGQEVILRCVPISNHLYFYWYRQILGQKVEFLVSFYNNEISEKSEIFDDQFSVERPDGSNFTLKIRSTKLEDSAMYFCASSWREITDTQYFGPGTRLTVL.

This clone showed up just a few times. The same CDR3 arises from other DNA sequences in this sample as well. The gene calls are TRBV4-1 and TRBJ2-1; 9 nucleotides line up with TRBD2. The CDR3 is 15 amino acids. CDR1 is MGHRA, CDR2 YSYEKL, per germline. Losses at the gene ends were 2 bases for V and 4 bases for J; bases not matched to a gene: 3. The chain's CDR3 is CASSQLAGEYNEQFF. CDR3 sequence (DNA): TGCGCCAGCAGCCAATTAGCGGGGGAATACAATGAGCAGTTCTTC.

This sequence joins TRBV9 and TRBJ1-1, with D maybe TRBD1 (6 bases). This CDR3 is built from 17 residues. The germline V gene has CDR1 SGDLS and CDR2 YYNGEE. Trimming took off 3 bases at V and 3 bases at J, with 21 bases between the two ends. CDR3 region: CASSARQVQASDTEAFF. In DNA, the CDR3 is TGTGCCAGCAGCGCCCGACAGGTCCAAGCCTCAGACACTGAAGCTTTCTTT.

This rearrangement joins TRBV5-8 to TRBJ2-7; the D gene is possibly TRBD2 (6 bases). CDR1 and CDR2 (germline): SGHTS, YDEGEE. The CDR3 contains 16 residues. V lost 2 bases and J lost 3, with 18 bases in between. The CDR3: CASSFARDLADYEQYF. CDR3 nucleotides: TGTGCCAGCAGCTTCGCCCGGGATTTAGCGGACTACGAGCAGTACTTC.

This clone was observed a handful of times. This sequence joins TRBV19 and TRBJ1-1, with 8 bases aligning to TRBD1. In germline, CDR1 is LNHDA, CDR2 SQIVND (reference sequence). The CDR3 is 15 residues long. Trimming removed 3 bases from V and 5 bases from J; junction bases left unmatched: 8. The CDR3 loop reads CASSIPGTGSTEAFF. CDR3 in DNA: TGTGCCAGTAGTATTCCCGGGACAGGCTCTACTGAAGCTTTCTTT.